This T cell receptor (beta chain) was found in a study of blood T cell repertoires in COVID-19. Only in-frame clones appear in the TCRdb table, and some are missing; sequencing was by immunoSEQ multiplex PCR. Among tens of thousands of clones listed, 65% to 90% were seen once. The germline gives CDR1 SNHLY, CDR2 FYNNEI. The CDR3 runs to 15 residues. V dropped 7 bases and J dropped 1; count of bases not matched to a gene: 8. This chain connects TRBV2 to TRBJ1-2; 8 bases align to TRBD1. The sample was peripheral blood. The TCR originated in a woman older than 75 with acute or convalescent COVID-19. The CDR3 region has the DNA TGTGCCAGCACCGGACAGGGCGGAATTAACTATGGCTACACCTTC. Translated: CASTGQGGINYGYTF.